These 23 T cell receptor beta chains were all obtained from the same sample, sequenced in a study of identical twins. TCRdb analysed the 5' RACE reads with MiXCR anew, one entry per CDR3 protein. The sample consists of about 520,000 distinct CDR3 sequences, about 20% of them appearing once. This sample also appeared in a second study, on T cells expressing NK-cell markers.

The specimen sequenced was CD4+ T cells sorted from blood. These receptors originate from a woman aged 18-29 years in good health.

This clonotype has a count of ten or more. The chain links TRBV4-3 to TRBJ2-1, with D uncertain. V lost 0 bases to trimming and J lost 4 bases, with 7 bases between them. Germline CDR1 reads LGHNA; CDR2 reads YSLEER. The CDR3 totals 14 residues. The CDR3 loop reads CASSQESHYNEQFF. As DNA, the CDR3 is TGCGCCAGCAGCCAAGAGTCTCATTACAATGAGCAGTTCTTC.

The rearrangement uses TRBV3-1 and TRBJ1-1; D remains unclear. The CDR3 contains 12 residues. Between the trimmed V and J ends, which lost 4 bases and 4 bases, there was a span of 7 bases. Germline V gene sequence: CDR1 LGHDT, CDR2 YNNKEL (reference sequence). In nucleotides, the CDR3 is TGTGCCAGCAGCCTCCCCGGCACTGAAGCTTTCTTT. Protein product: CASSLPGTEAFF. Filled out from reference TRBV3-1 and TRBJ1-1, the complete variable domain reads DTAVSQTPKYLVTQMGNDKSIKCEQNLGHDTMYWYKQDSKKFLKIMFSYNNKELIINETVPNRFSPKSPDKAHLNLHINSLELGDSAVYFCASSLPGTEAFFGQGTRLTVV.

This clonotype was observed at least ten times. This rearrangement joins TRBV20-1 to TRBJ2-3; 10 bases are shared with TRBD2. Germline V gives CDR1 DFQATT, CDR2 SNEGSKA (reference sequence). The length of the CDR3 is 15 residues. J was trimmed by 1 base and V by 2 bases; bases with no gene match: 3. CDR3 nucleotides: TGCAGTGCTAGACCTAGCGGGAGAGGCACAGATACGCAGTATTTT. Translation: CSARPSGRGTDTQYF.

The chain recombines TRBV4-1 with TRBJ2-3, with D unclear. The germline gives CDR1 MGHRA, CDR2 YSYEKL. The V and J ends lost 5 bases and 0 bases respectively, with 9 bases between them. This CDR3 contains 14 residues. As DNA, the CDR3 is TGCGCCAGCAGCGGCGTGACTAGCACAGATACGCAGTATTTT. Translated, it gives CASSGVTSTDTQYF.

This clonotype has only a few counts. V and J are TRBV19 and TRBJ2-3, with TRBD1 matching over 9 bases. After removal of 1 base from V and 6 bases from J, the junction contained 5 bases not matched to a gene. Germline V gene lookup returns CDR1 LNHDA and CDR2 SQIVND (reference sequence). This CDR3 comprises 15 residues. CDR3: CASSIGGTGLDTQYF. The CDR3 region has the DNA TGTGCCAGTAGTATAGGCGGGACAGGGTTGGATACGCAGTATTTT.

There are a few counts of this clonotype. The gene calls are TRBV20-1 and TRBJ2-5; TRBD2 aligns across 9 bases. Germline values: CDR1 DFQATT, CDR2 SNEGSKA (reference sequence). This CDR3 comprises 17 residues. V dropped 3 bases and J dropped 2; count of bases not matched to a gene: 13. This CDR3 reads CSARTSTGLAGQETQYF. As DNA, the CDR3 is TGCAGTGCTAGGACCTCCACGGGGCTAGCGGGGCAAGAGACCCAGTACTTC.

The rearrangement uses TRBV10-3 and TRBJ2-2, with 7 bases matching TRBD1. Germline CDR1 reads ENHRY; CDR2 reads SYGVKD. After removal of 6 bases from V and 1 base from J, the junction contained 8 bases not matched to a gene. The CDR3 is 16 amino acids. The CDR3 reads CAIRAPGQLNTGELFF. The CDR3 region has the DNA TGTGCCATCAGGGCCCCGGGACAGCTGAACACCGGGGAGCTGTTTTTT.

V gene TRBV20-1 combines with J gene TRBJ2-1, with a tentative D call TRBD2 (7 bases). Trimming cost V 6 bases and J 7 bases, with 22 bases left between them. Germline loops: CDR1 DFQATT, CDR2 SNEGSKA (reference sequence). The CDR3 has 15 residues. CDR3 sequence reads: CSAPVWGGPGNEQFF. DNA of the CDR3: TGCAGTGCACCCGTTTGGGGGGGGCCGGGAAATGAGCAGTTCTTC.

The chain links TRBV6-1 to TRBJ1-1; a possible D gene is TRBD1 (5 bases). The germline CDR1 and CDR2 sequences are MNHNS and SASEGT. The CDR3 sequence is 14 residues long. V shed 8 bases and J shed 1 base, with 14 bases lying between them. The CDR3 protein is CASFTGRANTEAFF. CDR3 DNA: TGTGCCAGCTTTACCGGCAGGGCGAACACTGAAGCTTTCTTT.

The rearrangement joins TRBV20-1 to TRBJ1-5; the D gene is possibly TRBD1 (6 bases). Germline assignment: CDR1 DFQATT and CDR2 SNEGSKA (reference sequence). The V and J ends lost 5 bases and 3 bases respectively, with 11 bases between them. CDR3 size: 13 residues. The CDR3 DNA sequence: TGCAGTGCTCGACGGACAGACAATCAGCCCCAGCATTTT. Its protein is CSARRTDNQPQHF.

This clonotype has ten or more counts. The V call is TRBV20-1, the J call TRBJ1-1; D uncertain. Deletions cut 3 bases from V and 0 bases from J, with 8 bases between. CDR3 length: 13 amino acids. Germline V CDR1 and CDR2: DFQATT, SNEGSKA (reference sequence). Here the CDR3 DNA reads TGCAGTGCTAGGGGCAGTGTGAACACTGAAGCTTTCTTT. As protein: CSARGSVNTEAFF.

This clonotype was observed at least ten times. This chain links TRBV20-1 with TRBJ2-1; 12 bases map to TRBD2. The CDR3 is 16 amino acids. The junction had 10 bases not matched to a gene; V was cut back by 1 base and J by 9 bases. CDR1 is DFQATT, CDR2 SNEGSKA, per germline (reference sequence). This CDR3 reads CSARGARLAGGVEQFF. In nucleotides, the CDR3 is TGCAGTGCTAGAGGGGCCCGGCTAGCGGGAGGGGTTGAGCAGTTCTTC.

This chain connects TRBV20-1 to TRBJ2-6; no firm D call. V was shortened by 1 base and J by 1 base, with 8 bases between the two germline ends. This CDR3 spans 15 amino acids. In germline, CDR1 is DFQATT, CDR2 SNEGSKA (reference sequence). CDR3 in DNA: TGCAGTGCTAGAGGTATAGGGTCTGGGGCCAACGTCCTGACTTTC. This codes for CSARGIGSGANVLTF.

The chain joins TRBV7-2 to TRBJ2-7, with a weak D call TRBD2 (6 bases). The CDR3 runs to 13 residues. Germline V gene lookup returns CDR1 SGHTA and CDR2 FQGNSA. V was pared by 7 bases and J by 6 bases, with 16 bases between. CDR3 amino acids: CASTSLTGGEQYF. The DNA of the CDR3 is TGTGCCAGCACCTCCTTAACCGGGGGCGAGCAGTACTTC.

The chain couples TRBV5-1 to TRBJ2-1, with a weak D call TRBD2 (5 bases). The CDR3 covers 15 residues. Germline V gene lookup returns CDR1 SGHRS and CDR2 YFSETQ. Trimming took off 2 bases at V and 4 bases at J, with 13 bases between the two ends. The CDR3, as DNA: TGCGCCAGCAGCTTCGAGCGGAGCGCATACAATGAGCAGTTCTTC. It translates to CASSFERSAYNEQFF.

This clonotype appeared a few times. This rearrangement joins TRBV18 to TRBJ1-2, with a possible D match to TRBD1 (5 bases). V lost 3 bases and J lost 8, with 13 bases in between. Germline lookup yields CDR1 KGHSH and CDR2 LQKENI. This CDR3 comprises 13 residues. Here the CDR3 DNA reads TGTGCCAGCTCACCGGCGGGACTGTCAGGCTACACCTTC. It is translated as CASSPAGLSGYTF.

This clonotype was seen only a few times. Here the CDR3 DNA reads TGTGCCAGCAATTTAGCGGGGGGCGCGGAAGATACGCAGTATTTT. Residues: CASNLAGGAEDTQYF. V gene TRBV3-1 combines with J gene TRBJ2-3; 10 bases align to TRBD2. Germline CDR1 and CDR2: LGHDT and YNNKEL (reference sequence). The V gene end was trimmed by 7 bases and the J gene end by 5 bases; junction bases not matched to a gene: 9. The CDR3 has 15 amino acids.

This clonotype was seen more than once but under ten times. The CDR3 region is CASSLGGTVAYEQYF. The CDR3 bases are TGTGCCAGCAGCTTAGGGGGGACTGTCGCCTACGAGCAGTACTTC. The gene calls are TRBV7-9 and TRBJ2-7, with a weak D call TRBD2 (6 bases). The germline CDR1 and CDR2 sequences are SEHNR and FQNEAQ (reference sequence). The CDR3 length is 15 residues. Trimming stripped 1 base from V and 2 bases from J, with 12 bases between.

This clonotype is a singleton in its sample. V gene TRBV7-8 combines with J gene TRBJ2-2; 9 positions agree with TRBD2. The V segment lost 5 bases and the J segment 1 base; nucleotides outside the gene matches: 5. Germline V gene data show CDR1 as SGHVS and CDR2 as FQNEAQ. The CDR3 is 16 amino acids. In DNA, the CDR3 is TGTGCCAGCAGCCGCGCGGGAGGGCGGAACACCGGGGAGCTGTTTTTT. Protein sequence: CASSRAGGRNTGELFF. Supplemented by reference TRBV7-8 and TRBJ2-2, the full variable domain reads GAGVSQSPRYKVAKRGQDVALRCDPISGHVSLFWYQQALGQGPEFLTYFQNEAQLDKSGLPSDRFFAERPEGSVSTLKIQRTQQEDSAVYLCASSRAGGRNTGELFFGEGSRLTVL.

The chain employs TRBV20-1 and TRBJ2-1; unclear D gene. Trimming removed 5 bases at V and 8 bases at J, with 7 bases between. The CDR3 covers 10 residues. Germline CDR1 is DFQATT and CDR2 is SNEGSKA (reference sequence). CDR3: CSAYADEQFF. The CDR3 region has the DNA TGCAGTGCTTACGCGGATGAGCAGTTCTTC.

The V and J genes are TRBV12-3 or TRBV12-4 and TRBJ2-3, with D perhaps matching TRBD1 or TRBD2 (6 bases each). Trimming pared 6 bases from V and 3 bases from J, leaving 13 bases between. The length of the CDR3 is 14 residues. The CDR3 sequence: CASRSGGLTDTQYF. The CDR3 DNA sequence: TGTGCCAGCAGATCTGGGGGGCTAACAGATACGCAGTATTTT.

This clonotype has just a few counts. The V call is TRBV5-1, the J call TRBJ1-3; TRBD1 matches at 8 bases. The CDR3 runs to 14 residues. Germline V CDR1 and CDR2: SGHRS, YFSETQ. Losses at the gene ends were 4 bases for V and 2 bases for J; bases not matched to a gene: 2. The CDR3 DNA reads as TGCGCCAGCAGCACGACAGGGGCTGGAAACACCATATATTTT. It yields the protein CASSTTGAGNTIYF.

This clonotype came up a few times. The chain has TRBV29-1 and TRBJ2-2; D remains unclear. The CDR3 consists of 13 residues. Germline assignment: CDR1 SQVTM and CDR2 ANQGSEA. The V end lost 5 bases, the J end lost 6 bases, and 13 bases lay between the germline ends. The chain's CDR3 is CSVPGPAAGELFF. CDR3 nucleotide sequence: TGCAGCGTTCCAGGCCCGGCGGCCGGGGAGCTGTTTTTT.